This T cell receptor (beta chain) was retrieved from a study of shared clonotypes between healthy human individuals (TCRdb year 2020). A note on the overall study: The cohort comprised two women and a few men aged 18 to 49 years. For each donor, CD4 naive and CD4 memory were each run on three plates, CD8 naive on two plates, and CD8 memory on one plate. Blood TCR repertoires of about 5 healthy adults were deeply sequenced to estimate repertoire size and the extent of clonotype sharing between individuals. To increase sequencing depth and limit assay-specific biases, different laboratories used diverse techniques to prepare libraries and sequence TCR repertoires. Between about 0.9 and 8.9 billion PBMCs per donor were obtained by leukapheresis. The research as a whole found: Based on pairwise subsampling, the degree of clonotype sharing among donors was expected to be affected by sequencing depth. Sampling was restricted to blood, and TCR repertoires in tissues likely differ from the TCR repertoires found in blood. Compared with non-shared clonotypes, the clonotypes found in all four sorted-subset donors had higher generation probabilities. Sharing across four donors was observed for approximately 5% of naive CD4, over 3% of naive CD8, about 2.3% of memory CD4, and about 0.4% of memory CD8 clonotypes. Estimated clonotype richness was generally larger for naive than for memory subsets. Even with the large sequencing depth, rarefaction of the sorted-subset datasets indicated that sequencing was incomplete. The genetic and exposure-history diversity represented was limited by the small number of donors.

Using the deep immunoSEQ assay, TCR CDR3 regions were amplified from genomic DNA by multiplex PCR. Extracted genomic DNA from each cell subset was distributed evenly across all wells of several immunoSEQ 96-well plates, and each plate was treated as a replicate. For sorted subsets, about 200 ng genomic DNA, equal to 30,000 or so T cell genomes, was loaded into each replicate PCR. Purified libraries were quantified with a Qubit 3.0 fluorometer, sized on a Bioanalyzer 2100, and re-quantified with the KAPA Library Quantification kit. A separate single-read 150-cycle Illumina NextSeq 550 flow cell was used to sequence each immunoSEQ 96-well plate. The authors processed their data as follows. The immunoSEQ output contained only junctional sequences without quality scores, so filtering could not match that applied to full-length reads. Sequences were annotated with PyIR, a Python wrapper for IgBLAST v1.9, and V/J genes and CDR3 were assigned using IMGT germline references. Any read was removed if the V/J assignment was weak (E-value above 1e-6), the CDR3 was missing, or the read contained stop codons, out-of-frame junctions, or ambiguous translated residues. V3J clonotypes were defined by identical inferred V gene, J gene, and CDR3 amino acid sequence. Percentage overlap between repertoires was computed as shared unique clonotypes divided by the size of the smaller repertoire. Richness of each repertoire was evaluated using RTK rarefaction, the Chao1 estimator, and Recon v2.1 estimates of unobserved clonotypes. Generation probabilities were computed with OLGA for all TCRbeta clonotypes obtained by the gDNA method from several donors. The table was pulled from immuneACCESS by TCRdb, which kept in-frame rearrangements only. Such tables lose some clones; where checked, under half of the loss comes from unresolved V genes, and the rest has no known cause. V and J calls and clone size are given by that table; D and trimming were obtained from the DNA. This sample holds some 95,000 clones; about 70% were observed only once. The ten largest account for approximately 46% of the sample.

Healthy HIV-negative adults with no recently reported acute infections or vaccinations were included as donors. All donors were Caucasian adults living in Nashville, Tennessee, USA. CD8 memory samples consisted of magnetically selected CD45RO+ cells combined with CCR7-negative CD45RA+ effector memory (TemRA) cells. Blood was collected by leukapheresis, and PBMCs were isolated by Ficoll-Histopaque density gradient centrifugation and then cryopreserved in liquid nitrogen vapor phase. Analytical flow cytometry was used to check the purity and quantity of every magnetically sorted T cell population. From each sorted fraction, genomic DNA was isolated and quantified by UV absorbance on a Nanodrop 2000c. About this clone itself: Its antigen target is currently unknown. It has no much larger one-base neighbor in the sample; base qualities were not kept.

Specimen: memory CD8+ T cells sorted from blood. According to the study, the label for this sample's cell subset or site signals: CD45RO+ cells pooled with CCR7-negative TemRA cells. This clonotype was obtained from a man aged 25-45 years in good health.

The nucleotide sequence reads as follows: TGTGCCAGCAGTGGGGGAGAGACCCAGTACTTC. Its translation reads: CASSGGETQYF. The rearranged chain carries TRBV2 and TRBJ2-5, with the D gene uncertain. From the germline V gene, CDR1 is SNHLY and CDR2 is FYNNEI. V lost 4 bases and J lost 4 bases; the stretch between them is 4 bases long. Reading from cysteine to phenylalanine, the CDR3 counts 11 amino acids. The DNA shown is the 33-base CDR3, in frame from base 1.